The 27 T cell receptor beta chains presented below share a single source sample, sequenced in a study of cytomegalovirus exposure and HLA in healthy donors. The PCR ran on 60 Vbeta and 13 Jbeta primers. Clones were read by immunoSEQ multiplex PCR, and TCRdb kept only the in-frame ones, dropping some. This table has 150,000 to 200,000 clones, roughly 76% appearing once. Sequenced input: PBMCs. The receptors were gathered from a woman between 18 and 29 years old in good health and CMV-seropositive.

For the CDR3, the DNA is TGTGCCTGGAGTGCCCAACAAAATACTGAAGCTTTCTTT. Its translation is CAWSAQQNTEAFF. V is TRBV30 and J is TRBJ1-1; D is ambiguous. This CDR3 has 13 residues. Germline CDR1 GTSNPN, CDR2 SVGIG (reference sequence). Trimming removed 1 base at V and 5 bases at J, with 11 bases between.

The rearrangement joins TRBV18 to TRBJ2-1, with 12 positions matching TRBD2. The CDR3 loop spans 15 amino acids. Germline CDR1 and CDR2: KGHSH and LQKENI. V was pared by 6 bases and J by 4 bases, with 4 bases of the junction left unmatched. The CDR3 reads CASSPTSGSYNEQFF. In nucleotides, the CDR3 is TGTGCCAGCTCGCCGACTAGCGGGAGTTACAATGAGCAGTTCTTC.

The chain is built from TRBV2 and TRBJ2-6, with D possibly matching TRBD2 (5 bases). The germline gives CDR1 SNHLY, CDR2 FYNNEI. V gave up 3 bases and J gave up 0 bases, with 15 bases separating them. The CDR3 runs 18 residues. CDR3 nucleotide sequence: TGTGCCAGCAGTGACGAGGGTTCCGTCGACTCTGGGGCCAACGTCCTGACTTTC. It encodes CASSDEGSVDSGANVLTF. The complete variable domain, with remaining parts taken from reference TRBV2 and TRBJ2-6, reads EPEVTQTPSHQVTQMGQEVILRCVPISNHLYFYWYRQILGQKVEFLVSFYNNEISEKSEIFDDQFSVERPDGSNFTLKIRSTKLEDSAMYFCASSDEGSVDSGANVLTFGAGSRLTVL.

This chain uses TRBV5-1 with TRBJ1-4, with no clear D. This CDR3 contains 13 residues. In germline, CDR1 is SGHRS, CDR2 YFSETQ. Trimming cost V 0 bases and J 7 bases, with 7 bases left between them. CDR3 residues: CASSLDNGEKLFF. The CDR3 region has the DNA TGCGCCAGCAGCTTGGATAACGGTGAAAAACTGTTTTTT.

CDR3 sequence reads: CASSQEGWQPQHF. The CDR3 DNA sequence: TGTGCCAGCAGCCAAGAGGGCTGGCAGCCCCAGCATTTT. V and J are TRBV4-2 and TRBJ1-5; D call uncertain. The germline CDR1 and CDR2 sequences are LGHNA and YNFKEQ. This CDR3 spans 13 amino acids. The germline V and J ends were trimmed by 0 bases and 7 bases, with 7 bases remaining between them.

The genes are TRBV6-1 and TRBJ2-7; TRBD1 matches 7 bases. V trimming: 10 bases; J trimming: 2 bases; junction bases outside the gene matches: 11. The CDR3 contains 14 residues. In germline, CDR1 is MNHNS, CDR2 SASEGT. The DNA of the CDR3 is TGTGCCACCTACCGGAACAGGGGTACCTACGAGCAGTACTTC. Its protein is CATYRNRGTYEQYF.

The CDR3 is CASSERTGGYAGNTIYF. The CDR3, as DNA: TGTGCCAGCAGTGAACGGACAGGGGGATACGCTGGAAACACCATATATTTT. The chain recombines TRBV6-1 with TRBJ1-3, with TRBD1 matching over 10 bases. CDR1 and CDR2 (germline): MNHNS, SASEGT. V lost 2 bases and J lost 2; bases outside the gene matches: 6. The CDR3 is 17 amino acids.

The rearrangement links TRBV14 to TRBJ2-7, with D possibly TRBD1 on 5 matching bases. The CDR3 runs 13 residues. V gave up 1 base and J gave up 12 bases, with 16 bases separating them. Per germline, CDR1 SGHDN and CDR2 FVKESK. The CDR3 DNA reads TGTGCCAGCAGCCAAGGGGGCCGGACATGGGGGTACTTC. Translated: CASSQGGRTWGYF.

The CDR3 nucleotides are TGTGCCAGCAGCCCACCGGAGGCGGGGGGTATCACCGAGCAGTACTTC. Its translation is CASSPPEAGGITEQYF. The chain combines TRBV5-6 with TRBJ2-7, with TRBD2 matching over 8 bases. The V and J ends lost 4 bases and 6 bases, in that order; junction bases with no gene match: 15. The V gene's germline CDR1 is SGHDT and CDR2 YYEEEE. The length of the CDR3 is 16 residues.

This chain joins TRBV23-1 and TRBJ1-4; 12 bases fit TRBD1. TRBV23-1 is an ORF for which the function is uncertain. This CDR3 comprises 17 residues. V trimming: 2 bases; J trimming: 4 bases; junction bases outside the gene matches: 5. The CDR3: CASSQGTGGRYNEKLFF. CDR3 in DNA: TGCGCCAGCAGTCAAGGGACAGGGGGCCGATATAATGAAAAACTGTTTTTT.

V is TRBV2 and J is TRBJ1-5; 7 bases line up with TRBD1. CDR3 length: 14 amino acids. V dropped 5 bases and J dropped 7; count of bases not matched to a gene: 8. The germline CDR1 and CDR2 sequences are SNHLY and FYNNEI. The CDR3 loop reads CASSSTGYFQPQHF. The CDR3 DNA sequence: TGTGCCAGCAGTTCGACAGGGTATTTCCAGCCCCAGCATTTT.

The chain has TRBV2 and TRBJ2-7, with TRBD1 matching 9 bases. The CDR3 runs 15 residues. Per germline, CDR1 SNHLY and CDR2 FYNNEI. Unmatched junction bases numbered 9, after V lost 6 bases and J lost 3 bases. In DNA form, the CDR3 reads TGTGCCAGCAGCCTGAGACAGGGGGGCATCTACGAGCAGTACTTC. It specifies CASSLRQGGIYEQYF.

This chain uses TRBV10-3 with TRBJ2-1, with TRBD1 matching over 8 bases. Germline trimming cut 3 bases from V and 3 bases from J; bases unmatched to any gene: 4. This CDR3 is built from 15 residues. In germline, CDR1 is ENHRY, CDR2 SYGVKD. DNA of the CDR3: TGTGCCATCAGTGAACAGGGGGAGATCTACAATGAGCAGTTCTTC. This codes for CAISEQGEIYNEQFF.

V gene TRBV27 combines with J gene TRBJ1-4; no clear D gene. The CDR3 runs to 12 residues. V was shortened by 6 bases and J by 3 bases, with 5 bases between the two germline ends. Germline CDR1 and CDR2: MNHEY and SMNVEV (reference sequence). The CDR3: CASRRPNEKLFF. The CDR3, as DNA: TGTGCCAGCAGGCGCCCTAATGAAAAACTGTTTTTT.

V usage is TRBV18 and J usage is TRBJ1-1, with 7 bases fitting TRBD1. The V and J ends lost 4 bases and 2 bases, in that order; junction bases with no gene match: 10. Germline loops: CDR1 KGHSH, CDR2 LQKENI. The CDR3 has 16 amino acids. In nucleotides, the CDR3 is TGTGCCAGCTCACTAGAATTACAGGGGCAAAACACTGAAGCTTTCTTT. Translation: CASSLELQGQNTEAFF.

This CDR3 is CASSPRLAGVQETQYF. The CDR3 DNA follows: TGTGCCAGTAGTCCCCGACTAGCGGGGGTGCAAGAGACCCAGTACTTC. The gene calls are TRBV19 and TRBJ2-5, with 12 bases that match TRBD2. The CDR3 is made up of 16 amino acids. The germline CDR1 and CDR2 sequences are LNHDA and SQIVND (reference sequence). J gave up 2 bases and V 5 bases, and 6 bases lay outside the gene matches.

This chain uses TRBV10-3 with TRBJ1-1; 7 bases map to TRBD1. The germline CDR1 and CDR2 sequences are ENHRY and SYGVKD. Unmatched junction bases numbered 11, after V lost 5 bases and J lost 5 bases. This CDR3 has 15 residues. The CDR3 is CAISPVYQGDTEAFF. DNA for the CDR3: TGTGCCATCAGTCCCGTCTACCAGGGGGATACTGAAGCTTTCTTT.

The rearrangement links TRBV5-4 to TRBJ1-4; D gene ambiguous. The CDR3 is 16 amino acids. V gave up 1 base and J gave up 3 bases, with 13 bases separating them. Looked up from germline, CDR1 is SGHNT and CDR2 is YYREEE (reference sequence). As DNA, the CDR3 is TGTGCCAGCAGCTTGACACCGACTCTACCTAATGAAAAACTGTTTTTT. Translated: CASSLTPTLPNEKLFF.

This clone has just a few counts. The V gene is TRBV11-1, the J gene TRBJ2-7; the D is unclear. The ends were cut back, 3 bases at V and 2 bases at J, with 23 bases in the middle. The CDR3 is 18 residues long. CDR1 is SGHAT and CDR2 is FQDESV in the germline V gene (reference sequence). The CDR3: CASSLFGTFLAGTYEQYF. CDR3 nucleotide sequence: TGTGCCAGCAGCTTGTTCGGTACGTTCCTGGCAGGAACCTACGAGCAGTACTTC.

There are a few counts of this clone. The chain links TRBV29-1 to TRBJ1-3, with 8 positions matching TRBD1. The germline V gene has CDR1 SQVTM and CDR2 ANQGSEA. This CDR3 has 18 residues. V dropped 3 bases and J dropped 0; count of bases not matched to a gene: 13. Written as DNA, the CDR3 is TGCAGCGTTGAGGACAGGGACAGGTGGAGCTACTCTGGAAACACCATATATTTT. As protein: CSVEDRDRWSYSGNTIYF.

The rearrangement joins TRBV7-2 to TRBJ1-1; D gene uncertain. V was clipped by 3 bases and J by 3 bases, with 8 bases between them. There are 13 residues in the CDR3. Looked up from germline, CDR1 is SGHTA and CDR2 is FQGNSA. CDR3 sequence: CASSLMRDTEAFF. In nucleotides, the CDR3 is TGTGCCAGCAGCTTGATGAGGGACACTGAAGCTTTCTTT.

The chain joins TRBV13 to TRBJ2-7; 9 bases line up with TRBD1. This CDR3 spans 15 amino acids. Per the germline V gene, CDR1 is PRHDT and CDR2 is FYEKMQ (reference sequence). Trimming removed 4 bases from V and 2 bases from J; junction bases left unmatched: 6. The CDR3 loop reads CASSSPNRGPYEQYF. CDR3 bases: TGTGCCAGCAGCTCCCCTAACAGGGGGCCCTACGAGCAGTACTTC.

The chain links TRBV2 to TRBJ1-4; 8 nucleotides line up with TRBD1. Germline-derived CDR1 and CDR2 are SNHLY and FYNNEI. The CDR3 has 16 residues. Trimming at V came to 5 bases and at J to 5 bases, leaving 10 bases not matched to a gene. The CDR3 sequence is CASSSFYRGGNEKLFF. The CDR3 DNA sequence: TGTGCCAGCAGTAGCTTTTACAGGGGGGGAAATGAAAAACTGTTTTTT.

This rearrangement joins TRBV30 to TRBJ2-3; 12 positions match TRBD2. The CDR3 spans 18 residues. The V gene end was trimmed by 3 bases and the J gene end by 6 bases; junction bases not matched to a gene: 16. Germline-derived CDR1 and CDR2 are GTSNPN and SVGIG (reference sequence). This CDR3 is CAWSGDLAGGPIRDTQYF. Here the CDR3 DNA reads TGTGCCTGGAGCGGCGATCTAGCGGGGGGGCCGATTCGGGATACGCAGTATTTT.

CDR3 in amino acids: CASSLGQTDQPQHF. In DNA, the CDR3 is TGCGCCAGCAGCTTGGGACAGACAGATCAGCCCCAGCATTTT. The chain combines TRBV5-1 with TRBJ1-5; tentatively, D is TRBD1 (5 bases). The ends were cut back, 0 bases at V and 5 bases at J, with 9 bases in the middle. CDR3 length: 14 amino acids. CDR1 and CDR2 (germline): SGHRS, YFSETQ.

V usage is TRBV19 and J usage is TRBJ2-5; D is possibly TRBD1 (6 bases). V was shortened by 6 bases and J by 4 bases, with 21 bases between the two germline ends. CDR3 length equals 16 residues. The germline V gene has CDR1 LNHDA and CDR2 SQIVND (reference sequence). The chain's CDR3 is CASSISVQGLRETQYF. DNA for the CDR3: TGTGCCAGTAGCATTTCTGTCCAGGGGCTCCGAGAGACCCAGTACTTC.

V gene TRBV4-2 combines with J gene TRBJ1-4; D not certain. There are 15 residues in the CDR3. CDR1 LGHNA and CDR2 YNFKEQ come from the germline V gene. V was shortened by 0 bases and J by 4 bases, with 9 bases between the two germline ends. CDR3 sequence: CASSQDLARNEKLFF. Here the CDR3 DNA reads TGTGCCAGCAGCCAAGATCTGGCCCGTAATGAAAAACTGTTTTTT.